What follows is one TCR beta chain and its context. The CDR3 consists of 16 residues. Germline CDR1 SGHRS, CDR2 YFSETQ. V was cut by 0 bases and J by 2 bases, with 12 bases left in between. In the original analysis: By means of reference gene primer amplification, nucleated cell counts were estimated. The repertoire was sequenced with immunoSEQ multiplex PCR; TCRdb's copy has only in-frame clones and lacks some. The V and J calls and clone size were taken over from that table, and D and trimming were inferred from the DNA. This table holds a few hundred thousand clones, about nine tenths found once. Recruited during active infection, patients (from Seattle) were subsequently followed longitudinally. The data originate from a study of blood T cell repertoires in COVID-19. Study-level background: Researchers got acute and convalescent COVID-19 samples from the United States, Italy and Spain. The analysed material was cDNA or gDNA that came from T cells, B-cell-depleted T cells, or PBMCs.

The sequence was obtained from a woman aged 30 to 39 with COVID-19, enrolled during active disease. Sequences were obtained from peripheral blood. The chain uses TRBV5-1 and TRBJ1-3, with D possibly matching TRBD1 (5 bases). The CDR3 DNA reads TGCGCCAGCAGCTTGGCCGGGGGAGTCGCTGGAAACACCATATATTTT. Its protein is CASSLAGGVAGNTIYF.